These 29 T cell receptor beta chains share one sample of origin, sequenced in a study of cytomegalovirus exposure and HLA in healthy donors (dated by TCRdb to 2015 to 2018). The receptor library was made with the immunoSEQ multiplex PCR assay. For the multiplex PCR, a mixture combining 60 forward primers for TCR Vbeta segments and 13 reverse primers for TCR Jbeta segments was used. In its TCRdb copy, this immuneACCESS table keeps in-frame sequences only and misses some clones. Where compared with another copy, unresolved V genes explain less than half of these, and the others have no known cause. The sample records some 110,000 clones, 80% to 85% of which are singletons. Of the sample, 2% to 2.5% falls within the top ten clones. The sequenced material came from PBMCs. These receptor sequences come from a young man in good health and CMV-seronegative.

This sequence joins TRBV18 and TRBJ1-2; D is uncertain. The CDR3 is 13 residues long. Trimming stripped 2 bases from V and 2 bases from J, with 6 bases between. The germline V gene encodes CDR1 KGHSH and CDR2 LQKENI. The CDR3 coding sequence is TGTGCCAGCTCACCAGACACAAACTATGGCTACACCTTC. This sequence encodes CASSPDTNYGYTF.

V gene TRBV4-1 combines with J gene TRBJ1-1; 9 bases are a match to TRBD1. CDR1 and CDR2 (germline): MGHRA, YSYEKL. V lost 2 bases, J lost 4 bases, and 14 bases stayed unmatched. The CDR3 covers 18 residues. The DNA of the CDR3 is TGCGCCAGCAGCCAACTTGAAGTAGGGGACAGGGCTTTCACTGAAGCTTTCTTT. It codes for CASSQLEVGDRAFTEAFF.

This clone has only one observation. The chain employs TRBV28 and TRBJ2-3; D is perhaps TRBD2 (6 bases). The CDR3 sequence is 14 residues long. V lost 6 bases, J lost 0 bases, and 10 bases lay in between. CDR1 is MDHEN, CDR2 SYDVKM, per germline. The CDR3: CASRVGGSTDTQYF. DNA for the CDR3: TGTGCCAGCAGAGTGGGGGGAAGCACAGATACGCAGTATTTT.

This clone came up a few times. The rearrangement joins TRBV29-1 to TRBJ2-3, with D possibly being TRBD1 (5 bases). V lost 0 bases to trimming and J lost 2 bases, with 12 bases between them. Germline CDR1 is SQVTM and CDR2 is ANQGSEA. This CDR3 has 15 amino acids. In nucleotides, the CDR3 is TGCAGCGTTGAAGATGGTGGGGCTTACACAGATACGCAGTATTTT. This gives the protein CSVEDGGAYTDTQYF.

The chain recombines TRBV6-5 with TRBJ1-2; maybe TRBD1 (5 bases). V lost 2 bases and J lost 1, with 11 bases in between. Germline V gene data show CDR1 as MNHEY and CDR2 as SVGAGI. The CDR3 contains 15 residues. Written as DNA, the CDR3 is TGTGCCAGCAGTTACGGGGGAGGTGTTAACTATGGCTACACCTTC. Translation: CASSYGGGVNYGYTF.

This clone came up once. V and J are TRBV10-3 and TRBJ2-5, with 8 bases lining up with TRBD1. Trimming took 5 bases from V and 1 from J; bases not matched to a gene: 3. CDR3 size: 14 residues. Germline loops: CDR1 ENHRY, CDR2 SYGVKD. The CDR3 here is CAISPGGGQETQYF. The CDR3 DNA follows: TGTGCCATCAGTCCAGGGGGCGGCCAAGAGACCCAGTACTTC.

V is TRBV5-1 and J is TRBJ1-1; 7 bases are shared with TRBD1. The length of the CDR3 is 15 residues. CDR1 is SGHRS, CDR2 YFSETQ, per germline. Trimming took 4 bases from V and 1 from J; bases not matched to a gene: 7. The CDR3 here is CASSQTGRGNTEAFF. Here the CDR3 DNA reads TGCGCCAGCAGCCAGACAGGGCGGGGGAACACTGAAGCTTTCTTT.

V and J are TRBV2 and TRBJ1-2; no definite D call. This CDR3 has 15 amino acids. Trimming removed 3 bases at V and 1 base at J, with 12 bases between. Germline loops: CDR1 SNHLY, CDR2 FYNNEI. CDR3 region: CASSERRIINYGYTF. CDR3 in DNA: TGTGCCAGCAGTGAGAGGAGAATTATTAACTATGGCTACACCTTC. The full variable domain, its missing parts supplied by reference TRBV2 and TRBJ1-2, is EPEVTQTPSHQVTQMGQEVILRCVPISNHLYFYWYRQILGQKVEFLVSFYNNEISEKSEIFDDQFSVERPDGSNFTLKIRSTKLEDSAMYFCASSERRIINYGYTFGSGTRLTVV.

This rearrangement joins TRBV9 to TRBJ2-7; D is perhaps TRBD2 (5 bases). V lost 3 bases and J lost 2, with 12 bases in between. This CDR3 spans 14 amino acids. Germline lookup yields CDR1 SGDLS and CDR2 YYNGEE. As DNA, the CDR3 is TGTGCCAGCAGCGCACTAGTAGGCGCCTACGAGCAGTACTTC. Amino acid sequence: CASSALVGAYEQYF.

The chain joins TRBV2 to TRBJ1-1, with 8 bases lining up with TRBD1. This CDR3 region has 14 residues. Germline values: CDR1 SNHLY, CDR2 FYNNEI. V shed 7 bases and J 1 base; nucleotides not matched to a gene: 5. CDR3 in amino acids: CASMGQVANTEAFF. CDR3 in DNA: TGTGCCAGCATGGGACAGGTCGCGAACACTGAAGCTTTCTTT.

The rearrangement joins TRBV18 to TRBJ2-7, with 10 positions matching TRBD1. The germline V gene encodes CDR1 KGHSH and CDR2 LQKENI. V lost 2 bases and J lost 5; bases outside the gene matches: 3. The CDR3 contains 14 residues. The CDR3 DNA sequence: TGTGCCAGCTCACCAGACAGGGGGCGGAACGAGCAGTACTTC. Protein product: CASSPDRGRNEQYF.

The chain joins TRBV9 to TRBJ1-1; 7 nucleotides line up with TRBD1. V shed 3 bases, J shed 5 bases, and the junction held 4 bases outside the gene matches. The CDR3 totals 13 residues. The germline CDR1 and CDR2 sequences are SGDLS and YYNGEE. In DNA, the CDR3 is TGTGCCAGCAGCGCAGGGGGTCAGACTGAAGCTTTCTTT. This codes for CASSAGGQTEAFF.

The rearrangement uses TRBV11-2 and TRBJ1-1; D uncertain. Germline CDR1 and CDR2: SGHAT and FQNNGV. Trimming removed 1 base at V and 1 base at J, with 4 bases between. The CDR3 totals 13 residues. CDR3 residues: CASSLGQNTEAFF. The CDR3 coding sequence is TGTGCCAGCAGCTTAGGGCAGAACACTGAAGCTTTCTTT.

In this sample, this clone turned up a few times. The V gene is TRBV6-9, the J gene TRBJ1-2; D ambiguous. This CDR3 is 10 amino acids long. The V and J ends lost 5 bases and 8 bases respectively, with 6 bases between them. Germline V gene sequence: CDR1 MNHGY, CDR2 SVAAGI. The CDR3 DNA is TGTGCCAGCAGTCCCGGGGGCTACACCTTC. This sequence encodes CASSPGGYTF.

This clone was detected only a few times. The rearrangement links TRBV7-2 to TRBJ1-4; D unresolved. CDR3 size: 15 residues. V was pared by 5 bases and J by 7 bases, with 17 bases between. The germline V gene encodes CDR1 SGHTA and CDR2 FQGNSA. The CDR3 sequence: CASSLGPAEGEKLFF. CDR3 nucleotides: TGTGCCAGCAGCCTAGGACCCGCGGAGGGTGAAAAACTGTTTTTT.

V and J are TRBV5-6 and TRBJ2-7; TRBD2 matches 10 bases. The CDR3 loop spans 17 amino acids. The junction had 7 bases not matched to a gene; V was cut back by 1 base and J by 0 bases. From germline, CDR1 is SGHDT and CDR2 YYEEEE. In nucleotides, the CDR3 is TGTGCCAGCAGCTTGAAAACCGGGACTAGCGCCTCCTACGAGCAGTACTTC. It codes for CASSLKTGTSASYEQYF. The complete variable domain, with remaining parts taken from reference TRBV5-6 and TRBJ2-7, reads DAGVTQSPTHLIKTRGQQVTLRCSPKSGHDTVSWYQQALGQGPQFIFQYYEEEERQRGNFPDRFSGHQFPNYSSELNVNALLLGDSALYLCASSLKTGTSASYEQYFGPGTRLTVT.

This clone has just a few counts. The rearrangement uses TRBV5-4 and TRBJ2-1; 10 bases map to TRBD2. V lost 0 bases to trimming and J lost 6 bases; unmatched junction nucleotides: 3. The CDR3 is made up of 15 amino acids. Germline CDR1 reads SGHNT; CDR2 reads YYREEE (reference sequence). This chain's CDR3 is CASSLAAGGTNEQFF. CDR3 nucleotides: TGTGCCAGCAGCTTGGCAGCGGGGGGGACCAATGAGCAGTTCTTC.

The chain has TRBV14 and TRBJ2-3, with a tentative D call TRBD1 (5 bases). Trimming removed 6 bases at V and 0 bases at J, with 13 bases between. Germline V CDR1 and CDR2: SGHDN, FVKESK. The CDR3 runs to 15 residues. CDR3 DNA sequence: TGTGCCAGCAGTATCATAACAGGTAGCACAGATACGCAGTATTTT. It encodes CASSIITGSTDTQYF. Supplemented by reference TRBV14 and TRBJ2-3, the full variable domain reads EAGVTQFPSHSVIEKGQTVTLRCDPISGHDNLYWYRRVMGKEIKFLLHFVKESKQDESGMPNNRFLAERTGGTYSTLKVQPAELEDSGVYFCASSIITGSTDTQYFGPGTRLTVL.

The gene calls are TRBV2 and TRBJ2-3, with 9 positions matching TRBD1. Germline assignment: CDR1 SNHLY and CDR2 FYNNEI. V lost 5 bases and J lost 2; bases outside the gene matches: 2. The CDR3 has 14 amino acids. The chain's CDR3 is CASSRDRVTDTQYF. CDR3 DNA: TGTGCCAGCAGTCGGGACAGGGTCACAGATACGCAGTATTTT.

The rearrangement joins TRBV12-5 to TRBJ1-1; 7 nucleotides agree with TRBD1. The CDR3 loop spans 13 amino acids. V gave up 6 bases and J gave up 4 bases; unmatched junction bases: 5. CDR1 is LGHNT and CDR2 is FRNRAP in the germline V gene. The CDR3 sequence is CASGGAGGTEAFF. The CDR3 DNA is TGTGCTAGTGGGGGGGCAGGGGGCACTGAAGCTTTCTTT.

The V call is TRBV12-5, the J call TRBJ2-2, with no clear D. V lost 7 bases and J lost 6, with 9 bases in between. CDR1 is LGHNT, CDR2 FRNRAP, per germline. The CDR3 spans 12 residues. CDR3 nucleotides: TGTGCTAGTGCGTCACTTCCCGGGGAGCTGTTTTTT. Its translation is CASASLPGELFF. Drawing the rest from reference TRBV12-5 and TRBJ2-2, the complete variable domain is DARVTQTPRHKVTEMGQEVTMRCQPILGHNTVFWYRQTMMQGLELLAYFRNRAPLDDSGMPKDRFSAEMPDATLATLKIQPSEPRDSAVYFCASASLPGELFFGEGSRLTVL.

The genes are TRBV11-2 and TRBJ1-1; D is uncertain. CDR1 and CDR2 (germline): SGHAT, FQNNGV. CDR3 size: 13 residues. Trimming pared 5 bases from V and 0 bases from J, leaving 7 bases between. The CDR3 loop is CASSVGLNTEAFF. For the CDR3, the DNA is TGTGCCAGCAGCGTAGGGCTGAACACTGAAGCTTTCTTT.

The chain uses TRBV11-3 and TRBJ1-2; 10 positions agree with TRBD1. Germline trimming cut 3 bases from V and 5 bases from J; bases unmatched to any gene: 15. The germline V gene encodes CDR1 SGHNT and CDR2 YENEEA. CDR3 length equals 18 residues. The CDR3 here is CASSFQDRGKPLGYGYTF. CDR3 coding DNA: TGTGCCAGCAGCTTCCAGGACAGGGGGAAACCCCTGGGGTATGGCTACACCTTC.

The chain couples TRBV4-1 to TRBJ2-7, with TRBD2 matching over 11 bases. From germline, CDR1 is MGHRA and CDR2 YSYEKL. V shed 1 base and J 0 bases; nucleotides not matched to a gene: 5. There are 17 residues in the CDR3. CDR3 nucleotides: TGCGCCAGCAGCCAAGCATCCGGGACTAGCGGCTCCTACGAGCAGTACTTC. Protein sequence: CASSQASGTSGSYEQYF.

This clone has only a few counts. The chain employs TRBV6-1 and TRBJ2-5; 7 bases map to TRBD2. Germline V gives CDR1 MNHNS, CDR2 SASEGT. There are 15 residues in the CDR3. V was pared by 6 bases and J by 6 bases, with 13 bases of the junction left unmatched. DNA for the CDR3: TGTGCCAGCAGACCCTTGGGAGGGCAGGAACAGACCCAGTACTTC. It is translated as CASRPLGGQEQTQYF.

The V call is TRBV10-2, the J call TRBJ2-7; the match to TRBD1 covers 9 bases. V trimming: 6 bases; J trimming: 6 bases; junction bases outside the gene matches: 9. This CDR3 region has 14 residues. Germline V gives CDR1 WSHSY, CDR2 SAAADI. The CDR3 protein is CASREQGAPGEQYF. The CDR3 DNA follows: TGCGCCAGCAGGGAACAGGGGGCCCCGGGCGAGCAGTACTTC.

V usage is TRBV28 and J usage is TRBJ1-2; 8 bases agree with TRBD1. Germline V gene lookup returns CDR1 MDHEN and CDR2 SYDVKM. Trimming took 6 bases from V and 4 from J; bases not matched to a gene: 4. The CDR3 contains 13 residues. The CDR3 loop is CASRPTGGYGYTF. CDR3 nucleotides: TGTGCCAGCAGGCCCACAGGGGGCTATGGCTACACCTTC.

The V gene is TRBV5-6, the J gene TRBJ1-2, with a weak D call TRBD1 (5 bases). The V gene's germline CDR1 is SGHDT and CDR2 YYEEEE. The CDR3 sequence is 17 residues long. Trimming pared 0 bases from V and 4 bases from J, leaving 19 bases between. CDR3 in amino acids: CASSLALLGRVTYGYTF. CDR3 coding DNA: TGTGCCAGCAGCTTGGCGCTACTCGGCAGGGTGACCTATGGCTACACCTTC.

The chain recombines TRBV6-4 with TRBJ2-3; TRBD1 matches 10 bases. CDR1 is MRHNA and CDR2 is SNTAGT in the germline V gene. CDR3 length: 15 amino acids. The J segment lost 4 bases and the V segment lost 3 bases, leaving 4 bases of the junction unmatched. CDR3 sequence: CASSEGGQGSDTQYF. The CDR3 coding sequence is TGTGCCAGCAGTGAGGGGGGACAGGGGTCAGATACGCAGTATTTT.